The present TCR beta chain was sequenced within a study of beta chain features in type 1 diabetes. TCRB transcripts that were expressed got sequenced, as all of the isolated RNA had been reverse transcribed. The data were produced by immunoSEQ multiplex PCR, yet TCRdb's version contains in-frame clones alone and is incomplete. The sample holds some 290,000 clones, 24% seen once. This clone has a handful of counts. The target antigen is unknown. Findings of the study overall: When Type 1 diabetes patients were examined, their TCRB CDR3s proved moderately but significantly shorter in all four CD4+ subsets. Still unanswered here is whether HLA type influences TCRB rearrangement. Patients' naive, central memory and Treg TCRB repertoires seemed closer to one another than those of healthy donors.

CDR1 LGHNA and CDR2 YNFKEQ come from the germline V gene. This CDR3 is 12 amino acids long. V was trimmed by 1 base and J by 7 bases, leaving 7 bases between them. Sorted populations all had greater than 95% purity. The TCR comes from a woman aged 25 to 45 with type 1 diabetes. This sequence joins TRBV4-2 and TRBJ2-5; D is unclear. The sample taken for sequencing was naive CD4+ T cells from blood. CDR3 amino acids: CASSQASGTQYF. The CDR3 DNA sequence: TGTGCCAGCAGCCAAGCATCGGGGACCCAGTACTTC.